This TCR beta chain was captured in a study of T cells expressing NK-cell markers. TCRdb re-called the 5' RACE reads; every CDR3 protein appears as one record, without DNA. The table for this sample gives a few hundred thousand distinct CDR3 sequences. Findings of the study overall: As a fraction of CD8+ T cells, dominant NKG2C+ clonotypes reached about 1.0-7.0% in over 5 donors.

Comments on this clonotype: What it binds is unknown.

The CDR3 runs 16 residues. The chain combines TRBV12-3 or TRBV12-4 with TRBJ2-1; lacking DNA, the TRBD2 call made by TCRdb goes unchecked. This TCR came from a woman aged 45 to 65 in good health. The source material was blood T cells: a sorted CD56 or NKG2C T cell subset, CD4+ or CD8+ T cells, or bulk PBMC T cells (not recorded which). This chain's CDR3 is CASRRTLAGERNEQFF.